This entry concerns a single T cell receptor (beta chain). What this receptor recognizes is not known. No base quality values were provided; no much bigger clone lies one nucleotide off. TCRbeta CDR3 regions were amplified from genomic DNA using the immunoSEQ Assay, a bias-controlled multiplex PCR. Turning to the authors' computational methods: Within the assay, amplification of reference gene primers was used to estimate how many nucleated cells each sample contained. To quantify the absolute abundance of each unique TCRbeta CDR3 rearrangement, sequence reads were collapsed and filtered. For each sample, productive Simpson clonality was calculated as the square root of Simpson's diversity index over productive rearrangements. The immuneACCESS repertoire file appears here via TCRdb, limited to in-frame rearrangements. These files lack a portion of the clones; in checked studies, under half of the deficit traces to unresolved V genes, and the cause of the others is not known. The DNA was the basis for D and trimming; V, J and clone size are from that table. This sample has a few hundred thousand clones in its table, and roughly nine tenths of those were observed once. Approximately 1.8% of the sample goes to the ten largest clones.

Collaborating institutions collected whole blood in K2EDTA tubes following their own protocols. For TCRbeta analysis, collaborator samples were shipped as frozen whole blood, as isolated PBMCs, or as DNA extracted from either sample type. The CDR3, cysteine through phenylalanine, is 15 amino acids long. Only the CDR3 portion is preserved as DNA: 45 bases, with reading frame beginning at the first base. V was cut back by 5 bases and J by 0 bases, leaving a gap of 11 bases between them. From a lookup of the germline V gene (reference sequence), CDR1 and CDR2 are LGHDT and YNNKEL. The data originate from a study of blood T cell repertoires in COVID-19 (dated by TCRdb to 2018 to 2020). Turning to the overall study: The collaborator samples originated in the United States, Italy and Spain and spanned the acute and convalescent phases of COVID-19. The dataset comprised deeply sampled blood TCRbeta repertoires from subjects exposed to, actively infected with, or recovered from COVID-19. Where available, HLA class I and class II types were taken from metadata supplied by the sample provider and were not determined by assay-based typing. The repertoires were made available in a free public database intended to serve as a resource for research on the immune response to SARS-CoV-2. The sample metadata nearly always contained a de-identified subject ID, COVID-19 status, age in years and sex. The prospective study material was composed of cDNA or gDNA derived from T cells, B-cell-depleted T cells, or PBMCs. The samples were drawn from the first 160 participants of the ongoing ImmuneRACE study and from more than 1,000 subjects provided by 6 global collaborators.

Beyond this particular receptor, the publication reports: The quantity of clinical and demographic metadata differed by source and by participant and was supplied without curation.

Here the chain combines TRBV3-1 (or the pseudogene TRBV3-2) and TRBJ2-1; the D gene lacks a confident call. The TCR comes from a man aged 65-85 years with acute or convalescent COVID-19. Sequenced: peripheral blood. The nucleotides are TGTGCCAGCAGCTCTTCAATCGGCTCCTACAATGAGCAGTTCTTC. This gives the protein CASSSSIGSYNEQFF.